Sequencing of this TCR beta chain was carried out in a study of CD8 T cells in ankylosing spondylitis. Whole-study findings and limits: Relatively scarce in peripheral blood, disease-linked clones were CD8+. A motif of roughly 8 highly homologous TCR beta variants was seen as apparently characteristic of ankylosing spondylitis blood. Researchers reportedly found disease-linked clones significantly enriched in matched ankylosing spondylitis synovial fluid.

Researchers built TCR beta libraries using quantitative 5'-RACE with molecular barcodes. Via MiXCR, TCRdb re-called the 5' RACE reads, giving one row per CDR3 protein. This sample has around 140,000 distinct CDR3 sequences, with over 9.5% found just once. Germline V gene lookup returns CDR1 SGHRS and CDR2 YFSETQ. Trimming at V came to 1 base and at J to 5 bases, leaving 9 bases not matched to a gene. CDR3 size: 16 residues. Turning to this clonotype: Its matching antigen is unknown.

The receptor comes from a female donor with ankylosing spondylitis or in good health (not recorded which). The chain has TRBV5-1 and TRBJ2-5; 9 bases fit TRBD2. The specimen was blood, either unsorted or a sorted T cell fraction (not recorded which). The CDR3 nucleotides are TGCGCCAGCAGCTTGCGGGCTAGCGGGATTGGTGAGACCCAGTACTTC. Translating it yields CASSLRASGIGETQYF.